The 8 T cell receptor beta chains below were found in one sample sequenced in a study of T cell clonotyping in hematopoietic cell transplantation (dated by TCRdb to about 2021). Receptors were amplified or captured by the immunoSEQ multiplex PCR assay. Not all clones reach the TCRdb copy of this immuneACCESS table, which keeps in-frame sequences only. Checked studies attribute under half of the gap to unresolved V genes and leave the rest unexplained. For this sample the table gives around 14,000 clones, of which approximately 95% were detected only once. 4% to 5.5% of the sample is in the top ten clones. The label giving this sample's time point can be read as: 30 days after allo-HCT. Sequencing was performed on PBMCs, taken 30 days after allogeneic stem cell transplant. The receptor set was obtained from a male patient in his sixties or seventies who had an allogeneic stem cell transplant from an unrelated donor, so the T cells may come from the graft donor. Some clones in this sample may be carry-over from other donors' samples.

Only one count was recorded for this clone. V is TRBV7-2 and J is TRBJ2-3; no reliable D call. The V end was cut by 2 bases, the J end by 5 bases, with 5 bases between. This CDR3 contains 12 residues. Germline V lookup: CDR1 SGHTA, CDR2 FQGNSA. The CDR3 DNA is TGTGCCAGCAGCTTATCCAGAGATACGCAGTATTTT. Its translation: CASSLSRDTQYF.

V and J are TRBV6-5 and TRBJ1-6, with TRBD1 matching over 7 bases. Trimming removed 2 bases from V and 10 bases from J; junction bases left unmatched: 11. Germline loops: CDR1 MNHEY, CDR2 SVGAGI. The CDR3 runs 16 residues. CDR3: CASSYEGARRGSPLHF. The CDR3 DNA follows: TGTGCCAGCAGTTACGAGGGGGCCAGGCGCGGATCACCCCTCCACTTT.

The chain is built from TRBV19 and TRBJ1-5; D is perhaps TRBD1 (5 bases). Germline V gene data show CDR1 as LNHDA and CDR2 as SQIVND (reference sequence). The CDR3 contains 16 residues. V was clipped by 5 bases and J by 6 bases, with 20 bases between them. The CDR3 nucleotides read TGTGCCAGTAGTGTCGCACAGGTAAGGGTGGGTCAGCCCCAGCATTTT. The encoded protein is CASSVAQVRVGQPQHF.

The count of this clone is one. This chain uses TRBV2 with TRBJ2-7; perhaps TRBD2 as D (5 bases). This CDR3 has 12 residues. The V end was cut by 5 bases, the J end by 11 bases, with 16 bases between. Germline-derived CDR1 and CDR2 are SNHLY and FYNNEI. The CDR3 DNA is TGTGCCAGCAGTCGGACGTCTCCCGGGAAGTACTTC. Protein: CASSRTSPGKYF.

J is TRBJ1-2 and V is TRBV5-1; the D is unclear. Germline values: CDR1 SGHRS, CDR2 YFSETQ. CDR3 length: 13 amino acids. Trimming removed 0 bases at V and 5 bases at J, with 8 bases between. In nucleotides, the CDR3 is TGCGCCAGCAGCTTGGAGGGCAAGTATGGCTACACCTTC. The encoded protein is CASSLEGKYGYTF.

This clone was recorded once. The V gene is TRBV4-1, the J gene TRBJ1-2; TRBD1 aligns across 8 bases. V dropped 2 bases and J dropped 5; count of bases not matched to a gene: 7. CDR3 length: 15 amino acids. In germline, CDR1 is MGHRA, CDR2 YSYEKL. CDR3 DNA: TGCGCCAGCAGCCAATCCCCCGGGACAGGATATGGCTACACCTTC. Translating it yields CASSQSPGTGYGYTF.

The chain combines TRBV6-1 with TRBJ1-2, with a possible D match to TRBD1 (5 bases). The CDR3 runs to 17 residues. Trimming stripped 1 base from V and 5 bases from J, with 20 bases between. CDR1 is MNHNS and CDR2 is SASEGT in the germline V gene. CDR3 protein: CASSEGYTGVGLYGYTF. In DNA, the CDR3 is TGTGCCAGCAGTGAAGGGTATACGGGGGTAGGTTTATATGGCTACACCTTC.

This sequence joins TRBV2 and TRBJ2-7; D not certain. This CDR3 contains 15 residues. V gave up 2 bases and J gave up 2 bases, with 13 bases separating them. Germline V gene lookup returns CDR1 SNHLY and CDR2 FYNNEI. The CDR3 DNA reads as TGTGCCAGCAGTGAATCGATAGGACCTACCTACGAGCAGTACTTC. Protein product: CASSESIGPTYEQYF.